Listed below are T cell receptor beta chains from one sample, sequenced in a study of blood T cell repertoires in COVID-19. Some clones are missing from TCRdb's copy, which holds only in-frame ones; the method was immunoSEQ multiplex PCR. The table shows under 200,000 clones, with approximately 80% occurring only once. Sequenced input: peripheral blood. The source is a man between 60 and 75 years old with acute or convalescent COVID-19. Both conserved end residues are part of each CDR3. Size is stated for part of the rows, as once, few or many counts, or as a class when the clone is expanded.

v_gene	j_gene	abundance	CDR3aa
TRBV4-1	TRBJ2-7	.	CASSQVIQGAGEQYF
TRBV19	TRBJ2-4	.	CASSISGVDSIQYF
TRBV27	TRBJ2-3	.	CASSRTGASTDTQYF
TRBV7-8	TRBJ1-1	medium-sized	CASSIDRVNTEAFF
TRBV25-1	TRBJ1-5	once	CASSEGGGESNQPQHF
TRBV20-1	TRBJ2-5	.	CSGAVQETQYF
TRBV18	TRBJ2-5	.	CASSPGREETQYF
TRBV7-2	TRBJ2-5	.	CASSPGQGRGETQYF
TRBV9	TRBJ1-2	.	CASSVGTGNTYGYTF
TRBV5-1	TRBJ1-1	.	CASSSGQPNTEAFF
TRBV7-2	TRBJ1-6	few	CASSTGVSNSPLHF
TRBV19	TRBJ2-5	.	CASSIPGFGETQYF
TRBV7-2	TRBJ1-1	.	CASSLGGGRDTEAFF
TRBV23-1	TRBJ1-2	.	CASRSWAKDGYTF
TRBV18	TRBJ2-7	.	CASSSDISYEQYF
TRBV2	TRBJ2-7	many	CASTDWTGGLYEQYF
TRBV19	TRBJ1-5	.	CASSISGILNQPQHF
TRBV6-5	TRBJ1-1	.	CASSTQGIYTEAFF
TRBV19	TRBJ2-5	.	CASSIAGGQETQYF
TRBV30	TRBJ1-5	.	CAWSTSTGVNQPQHF
TRBV19	TRBJ2-6	.	CASSIRGISGANVLTF
TRBV5-1	TRBJ1-2	.	CASARDKANYGYTF
TRBV11-2	TRBJ2-1	.	CASSSPGQSYNEQFF
TRBV7-9	TRBJ2-7	.	CASSLSTGGHEQYF
TRBV25-1	TRBJ1-6	.	CASSALTSSPLHF
TRBV6-2/TRBV6-3	TRBJ1-1	.	CASSYTWNIRTGLGTEAFF
TRBV4-1	TRBJ2-7	.	CASSQGQGAGYEQYF
TRBV29-1	TRBJ1-2	.	CSGRRGDYGYTF
TRBV4-1	TRBJ1-1	.	CASSHGTGGVNTEAFF
TRBV18	TRBJ2-2	.	CASSRGQGGTGELFF
TRBV30	TRBJ1-5	.	CAWSVGGNQPQHF
TRBV29-1	TRBJ2-2	.	CSVEPALRGHTGELFF
TRBV6-6	TRBJ2-2	few	CASSPGLAGANTGELFF
TRBV7-9	TRBJ2-7	.	CASSYRGPYEQYF
TRBV12-3/TRBV12-4	TRBJ2-5	.	CASSRGPETQYF
TRBV19	TRBJ1-2	few	CASTPPGAYGYTF
TRBV18	TRBJ1-2	.	CASSPPSSTGRSYGYTF
TRBV9	TRBJ1-5	.	CASSVGGYQPQHF
TRBV2	TRBJ2-7	once	CASSDVQGSSYEQYF
TRBV5-4	TRBJ2-1	.	CASSLGTSGVSEQFF
TRBV27	TRBJ2-3	.	CASTPRPGSGLNTDTQYF
TRBV19	TRBJ2-1	.	CASSISGGHLNEQFF
TRBV19	TRBJ2-3	.	CASNDWRSARTDTQYF
TRBV3-1/TRBV3-2	TRBJ1-3	few	CASSQDLGRGNTIYF
TRBV20-1	TRBJ2-7	.	CSASAESYEQYF
TRBV9	TRBJ2-6	.	CASSVGLHSGANVLTF
TRBV5-1	TRBJ1-2	.	CASSLQGAAGYTF
TRBV12-3/TRBV12-4	TRBJ2-5	.	CASSNRDPETQYF
TRBV5-4	TRBJ2-3	.	CASSTQPGQGFADTQYF
TRBV10-3	TRBJ1-1	once	CAISLKQGSGEAFF
TRBV29-1	TRBJ2-1	.	CSGDRGDNEQFF
TRBV11-2	TRBJ2-4	.	CASSPGGGRKNIQYF
TRBV29-1	TRBJ2-5	.	CSVDMGADQETQYF
TRBV9	TRBJ1-1	.	CASSVLQGTEAFF
TRBV7-9	TRBJ2-1	.	CASSFGEYNEQFF
TRBV5-1	TRBJ2-7	.	CASSLGPGTGKGDEQYF
TRBV2	TRBJ2-5	.	CASAWRASGAETQYF
TRBV27	TRBJ2-5	.	CASSLNRVGETQYF
TRBV7-2	TRBJ2-3	.	CASSFRPTGSGHTDTQYF
TRBV11-2	TRBJ1-1	.	CASSLGAGPGITEAFF